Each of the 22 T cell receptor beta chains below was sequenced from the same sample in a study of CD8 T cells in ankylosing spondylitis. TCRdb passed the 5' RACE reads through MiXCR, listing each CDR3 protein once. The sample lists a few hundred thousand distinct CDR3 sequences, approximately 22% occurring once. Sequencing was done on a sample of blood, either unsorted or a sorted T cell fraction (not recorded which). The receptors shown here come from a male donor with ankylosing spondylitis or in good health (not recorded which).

CDR3 region: CSARVNTEAFF. The CDR3, as DNA: TGCAGTGCTAGAGTGAACACTGAAGCTTTCTTT. This chain links TRBV20-1 with TRBJ1-1; no clear D gene. V was pared by 1 base and J by 0 bases, with 0 bases between. Germline values: CDR1 DFQATT, CDR2 SNEGSKA (reference sequence). The CDR3 is 11 residues long.

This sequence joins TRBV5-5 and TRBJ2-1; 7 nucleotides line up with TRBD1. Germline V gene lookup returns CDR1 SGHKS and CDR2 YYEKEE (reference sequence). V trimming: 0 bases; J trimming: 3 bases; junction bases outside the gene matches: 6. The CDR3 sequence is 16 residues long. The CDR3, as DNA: TGTGCCAGCAGCTTGGCCGGACAGGCGTACTACAATGAGCAGTTCTTC. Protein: CASSLAGQAYYNEQFF.

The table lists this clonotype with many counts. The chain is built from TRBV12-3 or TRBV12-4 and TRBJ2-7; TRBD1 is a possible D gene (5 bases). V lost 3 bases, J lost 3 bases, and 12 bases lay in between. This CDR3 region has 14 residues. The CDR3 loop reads CASSFGGAGYEQYF. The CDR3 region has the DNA TGTGCCAGCAGTTTTGGTGGGGCCGGCTACGAGCAGTACTTC.

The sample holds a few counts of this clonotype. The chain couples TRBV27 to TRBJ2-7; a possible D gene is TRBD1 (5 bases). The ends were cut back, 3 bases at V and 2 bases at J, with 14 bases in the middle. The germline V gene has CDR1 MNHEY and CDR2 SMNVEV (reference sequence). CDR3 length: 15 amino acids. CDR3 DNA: TGTGCCAGCAGTTTCTTCCAGGGTCCCACCTACGAGCAGTACTTC. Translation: CASSFFQGPTYEQYF.

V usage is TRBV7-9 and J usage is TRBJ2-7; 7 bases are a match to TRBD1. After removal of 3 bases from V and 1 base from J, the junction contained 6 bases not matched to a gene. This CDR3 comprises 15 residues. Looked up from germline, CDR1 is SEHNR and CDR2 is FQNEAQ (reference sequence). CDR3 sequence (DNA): TGTGCCAGCAGCTTCACAGGGGCCCCTTCCTACGAGCAGTACTTC. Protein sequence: CASSFTGAPSYEQYF.

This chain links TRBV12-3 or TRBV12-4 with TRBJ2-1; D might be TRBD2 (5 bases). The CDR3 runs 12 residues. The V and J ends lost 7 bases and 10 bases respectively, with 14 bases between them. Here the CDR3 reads CASNSGWGEQFF. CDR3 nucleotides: TGTGCCAGCAATTCGGGGTGGGGAGAGCAGTTCTTC.

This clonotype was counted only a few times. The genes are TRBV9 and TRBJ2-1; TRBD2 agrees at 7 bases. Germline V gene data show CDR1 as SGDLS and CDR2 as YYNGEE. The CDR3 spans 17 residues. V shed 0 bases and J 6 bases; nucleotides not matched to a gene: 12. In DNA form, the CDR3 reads TGTGCCAGCAGCGTAGCTCCCTTCCGGGACTATGCCAATGAGCAGTTCTTC. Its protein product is CASSVAPFRDYANEQFF.

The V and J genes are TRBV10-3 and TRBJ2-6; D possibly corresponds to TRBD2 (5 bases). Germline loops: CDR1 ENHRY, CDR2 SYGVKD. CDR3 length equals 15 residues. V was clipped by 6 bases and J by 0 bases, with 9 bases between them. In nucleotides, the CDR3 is TGTGCCATCAGGAACGGGATCTCTGGGGCCAACGTCCTGACTTTC. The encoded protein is CAIRNGISGANVLTF.

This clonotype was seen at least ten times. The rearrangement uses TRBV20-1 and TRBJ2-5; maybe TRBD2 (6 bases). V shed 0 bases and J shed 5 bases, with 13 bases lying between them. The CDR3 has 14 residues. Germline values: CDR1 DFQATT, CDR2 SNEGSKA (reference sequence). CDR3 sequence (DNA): TGCAGTGCTAGAGAAGCTAGCGAGTGGGAGACCCAGTACTTC. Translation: CSAREASEWETQYF.

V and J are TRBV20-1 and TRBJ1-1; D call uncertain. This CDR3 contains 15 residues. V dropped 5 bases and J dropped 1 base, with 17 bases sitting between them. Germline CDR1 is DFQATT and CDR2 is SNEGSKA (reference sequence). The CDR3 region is CSAGRLSDPNTEAFF. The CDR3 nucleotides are TGCAGTGCTGGTAGATTGTCAGACCCGAACACTGAAGCTTTCTTT.

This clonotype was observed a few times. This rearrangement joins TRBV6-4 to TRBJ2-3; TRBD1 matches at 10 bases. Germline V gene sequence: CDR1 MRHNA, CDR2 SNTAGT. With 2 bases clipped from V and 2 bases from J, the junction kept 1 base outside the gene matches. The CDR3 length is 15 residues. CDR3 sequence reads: CASSDGTGDTDTQYF. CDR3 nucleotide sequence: TGTGCCAGCAGTGACGGGACAGGGGACACAGATACGCAGTATTTT.

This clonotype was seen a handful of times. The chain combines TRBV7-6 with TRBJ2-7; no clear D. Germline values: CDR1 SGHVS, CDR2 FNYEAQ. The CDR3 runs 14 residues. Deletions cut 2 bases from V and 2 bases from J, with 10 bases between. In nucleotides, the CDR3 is TGTGCCAGCAGCTTACTTCGACAAGCCTACGAGCAGTACTTC. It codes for CASSLLRQAYEQYF.

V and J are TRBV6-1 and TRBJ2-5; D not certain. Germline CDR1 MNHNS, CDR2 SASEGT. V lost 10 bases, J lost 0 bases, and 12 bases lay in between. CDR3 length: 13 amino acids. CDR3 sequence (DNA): TGTGCCACTTCGGGCCTGTACCAAGAGACCCAGTACTTC. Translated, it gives CATSGLYQETQYF.

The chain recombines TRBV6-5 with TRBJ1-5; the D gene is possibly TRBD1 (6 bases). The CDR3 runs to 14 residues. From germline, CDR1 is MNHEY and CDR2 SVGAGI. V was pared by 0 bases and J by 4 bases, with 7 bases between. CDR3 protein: CASSYSRGNQPQHF. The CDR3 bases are TGTGCCAGCAGTTACTCGAGGGGGAATCAGCCCCAGCATTTT.

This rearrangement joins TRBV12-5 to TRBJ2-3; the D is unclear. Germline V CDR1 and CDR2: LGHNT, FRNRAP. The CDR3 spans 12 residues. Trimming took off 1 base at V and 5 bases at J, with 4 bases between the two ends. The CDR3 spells CASGLDIDTQYF. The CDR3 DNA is TGTGCTAGTGGTTTGGATATAGATACGCAGTATTTT.

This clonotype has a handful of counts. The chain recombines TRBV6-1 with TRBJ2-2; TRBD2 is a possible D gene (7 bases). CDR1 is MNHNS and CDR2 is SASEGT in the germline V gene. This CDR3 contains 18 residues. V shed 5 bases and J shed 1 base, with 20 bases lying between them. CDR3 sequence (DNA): TGTGCCAGCAGTCCCGGTGCGGGGGCCGCCTTGAACACCGGGGAGCTGTTTTTT. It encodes CASSPGAGAALNTGELFF.

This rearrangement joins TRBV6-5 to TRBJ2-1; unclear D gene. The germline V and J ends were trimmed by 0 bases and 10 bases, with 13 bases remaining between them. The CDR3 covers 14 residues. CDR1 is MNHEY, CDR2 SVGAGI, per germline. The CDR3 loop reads CASSYSISPWEQFF. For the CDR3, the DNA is TGTGCCAGCAGTTACTCGATATCGCCTTGGGAGCAGTTCTTC.

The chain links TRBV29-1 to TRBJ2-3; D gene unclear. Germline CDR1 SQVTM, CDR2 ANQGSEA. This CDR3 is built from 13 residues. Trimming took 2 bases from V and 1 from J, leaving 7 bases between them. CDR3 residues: CSVEFWGTDTQYF. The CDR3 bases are TGCAGCGTTGAATTTTGGGGCACAGATACGCAGTATTTT.

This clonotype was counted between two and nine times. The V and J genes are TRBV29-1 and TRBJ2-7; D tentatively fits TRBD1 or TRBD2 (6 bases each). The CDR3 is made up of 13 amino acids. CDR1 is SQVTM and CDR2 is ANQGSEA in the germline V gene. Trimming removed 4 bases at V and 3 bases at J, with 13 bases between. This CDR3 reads CSVGGGSVYEQYF. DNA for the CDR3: TGCAGCGTTGGAGGGGGGTCTGTCTACGAGCAGTACTTC.

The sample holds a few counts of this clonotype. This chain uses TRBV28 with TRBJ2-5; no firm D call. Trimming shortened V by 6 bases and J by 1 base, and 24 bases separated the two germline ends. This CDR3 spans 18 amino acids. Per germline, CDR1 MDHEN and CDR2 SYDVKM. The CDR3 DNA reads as TGTGCCAGCAGCATCCCCTTCGGAGTCAGTTCGGTCCAAGAGACCCAGTACTTC. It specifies CASSIPFGVSSVQETQYF.

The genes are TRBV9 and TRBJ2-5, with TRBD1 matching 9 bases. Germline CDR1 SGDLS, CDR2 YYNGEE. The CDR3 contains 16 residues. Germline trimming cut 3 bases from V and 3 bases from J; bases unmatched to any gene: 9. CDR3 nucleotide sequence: TGTGCCAGCAGCGCGACGCCGGGACAGGGTGAAGAGACCCAGTACTTC. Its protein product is CASSATPGQGEETQYF.

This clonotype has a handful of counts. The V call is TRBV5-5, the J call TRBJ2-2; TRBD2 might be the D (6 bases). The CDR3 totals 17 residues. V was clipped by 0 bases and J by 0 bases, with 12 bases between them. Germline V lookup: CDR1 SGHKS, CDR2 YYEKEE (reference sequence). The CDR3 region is CASSLVWRGPNTGELFF. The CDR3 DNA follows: TGTGCCAGCAGCTTGGTGTGGCGGGGACCGAACACCGGGGAGCTGTTTTTT. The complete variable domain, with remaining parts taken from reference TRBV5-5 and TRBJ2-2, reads DAGVTQSPTHLIKTRGQQVTLRCSPISGHKSVSWYQQVLGQGPQFIFQYYEKEERGRGNFPDRFSARQFPNYSSELNVNALLLGDSALYLCASSLVWRGPNTGELFFGEGSRLTVL.